This entry lists 30 T cell receptor beta chains sequenced from one sample in a study of T cell responses to AZD1222 COVID-19 vaccine. Assay used: immunoSEQ multiplex PCR; TCRdb lists only in-frame clones, some missing. The sample shows under 200,000 clones, around 94% of them seen only once. Sequencing used peripheral blood, obtained 28 days after the second dose of the MenACWY control vaccine. The receptor source for this set is an adult who received the MenACWY meningococcal vaccine as a control.

The chain carries TRBV11-3 and TRBJ2-3; 7 nucleotides align to TRBD2. Germline values: CDR1 SGHNT, CDR2 YENEEA. The CDR3 spans 16 residues. Trimming at V came to 4 bases and at J to 5 bases, leaving 12 bases not matched to a gene. The CDR3 sequence is CASSSRGGSVGDTQYF. The CDR3 DNA sequence: TGTGCCAGCAGCTCCAGAGGCGGGAGCGTGGGAGATACGCAGTATTTT.

The V and J genes are TRBV4-3 and TRBJ2-3; maybe TRBD1 (6 bases). The CDR3 runs 15 residues. The V gene's germline CDR1 is LGHNA and CDR2 YSLEER. Between the trimmed V and J ends, which lost 4 bases and 1 base, there was a span of 12 bases. CDR3 residues: CASSPIRQGTDTQYF. CDR3 DNA: TGCGCCAGCAGCCCTATCAGACAGGGCACAGATACGCAGTATTTT.

The chain uses TRBV7-2 and TRBJ1-5; D might be TRBD1 (6 bases). The CDR3 sequence is 16 residues long. Germline-derived CDR1 and CDR2 are SGHTA and FQGNSA. V shed 5 bases and J shed 6 bases, with 20 bases lying between them. CDR3 nucleotide sequence: TGTGCCAGCAGCCCCGGTGCTGGGGGCCCGGCTCAGCCCCAGCATTTT. Translating it yields CASSPGAGGPAQPQHF.

This clone was seen a single time. V is TRBV5-1 and J is TRBJ2-3; D unclear. Germline V gene data show CDR1 as SGHRS and CDR2 as YFSETQ. The CDR3 is 16 amino acids. V lost 4 bases and J 0 bases, leaving 15 bases between the germline ends. The CDR3 DNA sequence: TGCGCCAGCAGCCGAGAACTACGGGTTAGCACAGATACGCAGTATTTT. Protein product: CASSRELRVSTDTQYF.

This rearrangement joins TRBV5-1 to TRBJ2-4; TRBD2 might be the D (5 bases). Germline V gene data show CDR1 as SGHRS and CDR2 as YFSETQ. V lost 0 bases, J lost 3 bases, and 13 bases lay in between. CDR3 length equals 16 residues. CDR3 nucleotide sequence: TGCGCCAGCAGCTTGGGTTGGAGGTTTAGCAAAAACATTCAGTACTTC. Amino acids: CASSLGWRFSKNIQYF.

This clone was counted a single time. The chain joins TRBV7-2 to TRBJ2-5; 9 nucleotides agree with TRBD2. The length of the CDR3 is 15 residues. V lost 10 bases to trimming and J lost 6 bases; unmatched junction nucleotides: 15. Germline loops: CDR1 SGHTA, CDR2 FQGNSA. CDR3 in amino acids: CATRGGGRGRQTQYF. CDR3 bases: TGTGCCACCCGTGGGGGCGGGAGGGGTCGGCAGACCCAGTACTTC.

The CDR3: CASSVGRGTGVGELFF. CDR3 sequence (DNA): TGTGCCAGCAGCGTAGGTCGAGGGACAGGGGTCGGGGAGCTGTTTTTT. The chain carries TRBV9 and TRBJ2-2; TRBD1 matches at 10 bases. With 0 bases clipped from V and 7 bases from J, the junction kept 6 bases outside the gene matches. Germline values: CDR1 SGDLS, CDR2 YYNGEE. There are 16 residues in the CDR3.

This clone has just a few counts. The rearrangement uses TRBV19 and TRBJ2-7; tentatively, D is TRBD1 (6 bases). This CDR3 has 14 residues. The V gene's germline CDR1 is LNHDA and CDR2 SQIVND (reference sequence). Trimming removed 3 bases from V and 0 bases from J, with 9 bases in between. CDR3 sequence reads: CASSMQGISYEQYF. Here the CDR3 DNA reads TGTGCCAGTAGTATGCAGGGGATCTCCTACGAGCAGTACTTC. Combining the CDR3 with reference TRBV19 and TRBJ2-7 gives the whole variable domain DGGITQSPKYLFRKEGQNVTLSCEQNLNHDAMYWYRQDPGQGLRLIYYSQIVNDFQKGDIAEGYSVSREKKESFPLTVTSAQKNPTAFYLCASSMQGISYEQYFGPGTRLTVT.

This clone has just one count. The gene calls are TRBV9 and TRBJ2-1, with D perhaps TRBD2 (6 bases). The CDR3 length is 16 residues. Germline CDR1 reads SGDLS; CDR2 reads YYNGEE. With 3 bases removed from V and 2 bases from J, the gap between germline ends came to 15 bases. The CDR3 sequence: CASSEEGFGAYNEQFF. The CDR3 DNA reads TGTGCCAGCAGCGAGGAGGGATTTGGGGCCTACAATGAGCAGTTCTTC.

J is TRBJ2-2 and V is TRBV7-6, with D possibly being TRBD1 (5 bases). The V gene lost 10 bases and the J gene lost 7 bases, with 10 bases spanning the gap. The germline gives CDR1 SGHVS, CDR2 FNYEAQ. The length of the CDR3 is 11 residues. The CDR3 is CATRGDGELFF. CDR3 nucleotides: TGTGCCACTAGGGGCGACGGGGAGCTGTTTTTT.

The chain is built from TRBV10-3 and TRBJ2-1; 10 bases align to TRBD1. Germline assignment: CDR1 ENHRY and CDR2 SYGVKD. V was pared by 5 bases and J by 6 bases, with 7 bases of the junction left unmatched. The CDR3 has 15 amino acids. The DNA of the CDR3 is TGTGCCATCAGTCCAACCGGGACAGGGGCCAATGAGCAGTTCTTC. Residues: CAISPTGTGANEQFF.

This chain joins TRBV27 and TRBJ1-1; a weak D match, TRBD1 (6 bases). V was trimmed by 0 bases and J by 1 base, leaving 18 bases between them. CDR1 is MNHEY and CDR2 is SMNVEV in the germline V gene (reference sequence). The CDR3 consists of 18 residues. CDR3 in amino acids: CASSLSSGQGNGNTEAFF. Written as DNA, the CDR3 is TGTGCCAGCAGTTTATCGTCGGGGCAGGGGAATGGGAACACTGAAGCTTTCTTT.

This sequence joins TRBV29-1 and TRBJ2-5; D gene unclear. With 5 bases removed from V and 14 bases from J, the gap between germline ends came to 30 bases. The germline CDR1 and CDR2 sequences are SQVTM and ANQGSEA. The CDR3 extends over 15 amino acids. This CDR3 is CSVLMLGPLGSPLYF. In nucleotides, the CDR3 is TGCAGCGTTCTGATGTTGGGTCCCCTAGGTAGCCCATTATACTTC.

CDR3 amino acids: CASSTAMNTEAFF. CDR3 nucleotides: TGTGCCAGCTCCACCGCTATGAACACTGAAGCTTTCTTT. The rearrangement joins TRBV18 to TRBJ1-1; D gene uncertain. The CDR3 is 13 amino acids. Trimming removed 6 bases at V and 0 bases at J, with 8 bases between. Germline V CDR1 and CDR2: KGHSH, LQKENI.

In nucleotides, the CDR3 is TGTGCCAGCAGCCAAGTGGGGTCTAGCCAGGGCTACGAGCAGTACTTC. It codes for CASSQVGSSQGYEQYF. This chain joins TRBV3-1 (or the pseudogene TRBV3-2) and TRBJ2-7; D possibly uses TRBD1 or TRBD2 (5 bases each). V lost 1 base to trimming and J lost 3 bases, with 16 bases between them. The CDR3 extends over 16 amino acids. The germline gives CDR1 LGHDT, CDR2 YNNKEL (reference sequence).

This sequence joins TRBV29-1 and TRBJ2-4; 8 nucleotides agree with TRBD1. Germline V CDR1 and CDR2: SQVTM, ANQGSEA. Germline trimming cut 5 bases from V and 8 bases from J; bases unmatched to any gene: 5. The length of the CDR3 is 12 residues. CDR3 in DNA: TGCAGCGTTCTTCAGGGGGCGGACATTCAGTACTTC. Its translation is CSVLQGADIQYF. The whole variable domain, remainder taken from reference TRBV29-1 and TRBJ2-4, is SAVISQKPSRDICQRGTSLTIQCQVDSQVTMMFWYRQQPGQSLTLIATANQGSEATYESGFVIDKFPISRPNLTFSTLTVSNMSPEDSSIYLCSVLQGADIQYFGAGTRLSVL.

CDR3 protein: CASSGWGEQYF. DNA of the CDR3: TGTGCCAGCAGCGGCTGGGGCGAGCAGTACTTC. The rearrangement joins TRBV6-6 to TRBJ2-7; unclear D gene. Trimming stripped 6 bases from V and 6 bases from J, with 9 bases between. The CDR3 runs 11 residues. Germline V gives CDR1 MNHNY, CDR2 SVGAGI (reference sequence).

The chain combines TRBV27 with TRBJ2-3; D possibly corresponds to TRBD1 (7 bases). Germline values: CDR1 MNHEY, CDR2 SMNVEV (reference sequence). Between the trimmed V and J ends, which lost 2 bases and 2 bases, there was a span of 14 bases. The CDR3 covers 16 residues. The CDR3 sequence is CASSLGQGGPTDTQYF. In nucleotides, the CDR3 is TGTGCCAGCAGTTTAGGGCAGGGGGGACCCACAGATACGCAGTATTTT.

The genes are TRBV13 and TRBJ2-5; D might be TRBD1 (6 bases). The CDR3 loop spans 14 amino acids. CDR1 is PRHDT and CDR2 is FYEKMQ in the germline V gene (reference sequence). V dropped 8 bases and J dropped 2 bases, with 15 bases sitting between them. Here the CDR3 DNA reads TGTGCCAGCGCGGTCCCCGGACAGCAAGAGACCCAGTACTTC. Protein product: CASAVPGQQETQYF.

The chain employs TRBV27 and TRBJ1-1; 10 nucleotides match TRBD1. In germline, CDR1 is MNHEY, CDR2 SMNVEV (reference sequence). V trimming: 3 bases; J trimming: 1 base; junction bases outside the gene matches: 2. The CDR3 spans 15 residues. As DNA, the CDR3 is TGTGCCAGCAGTTTTCGACAGGGGGCGAACACTGAAGCTTTCTTT. Amino acid sequence: CASSFRQGANTEAFF.

The rearrangement joins TRBV28 to TRBJ2-1; 7 bases line up with TRBD1. V gave up 7 bases and J gave up 12 bases; unmatched junction bases: 12. The CDR3 consists of 13 residues. CDR1 MDHEN and CDR2 SYDVKM come from the germline V gene. CDR3 bases: TGTGCCAGCAAGGGGGCTACCCGGGGTGGGCAGTTCTTC. It codes for CASKGATRGGQFF.

The chain combines TRBV18 with TRBJ1-1, with D tentatively TRBD1 (5 bases). V lost 4 bases and J 10 bases, leaving 10 bases between the germline ends. CDR3 length equals 11 residues. CDR1 and CDR2 from the germline V gene are KGHSH and LQKENI. CDR3 sequence: CASSRGRGAFF. In DNA, the CDR3 is TGTGCCAGCTCACGGGGACGGGGAGCTTTCTTT.

V gene TRBV7-3 combines with J gene TRBJ1-3; D unresolved. The CDR3 length is 17 residues. CDR1 is SGHTA and CDR2 is FQGTGA in the germline V gene. Trimming stripped 4 bases from V and 0 bases from J, with 16 bases between. The DNA for the CDR3 is TGTGCCAGCAGCTCCCCAACGGAGGAGAGCTCTGGAAACACCATATATTTT. This translates into CASSSPTEESSGNTIYF.

The count of this clone is one. The CDR3 here is CAIFPQNTEAFF. The CDR3 nucleotides read TGTGCCATTTTCCCCCAGAACACTGAAGCTTTCTTT. The chain couples TRBV28 to TRBJ1-1; D not certain. Trimming pared 10 bases from V and 1 base from J, leaving 10 bases between. Looked up from germline, CDR1 is MDHEN and CDR2 is SYDVKM. The CDR3 consists of 12 residues.

The chain uses TRBV5-1 and TRBJ2-7; D perhaps matches TRBD1 (6 bases). V lost 0 bases, J lost 6 bases, and 19 bases lay in between. The CDR3 length is 16 residues. Germline V gene data show CDR1 as SGHRS and CDR2 as YFSETQ. DNA for the CDR3: TGCGCCAGCAGCTTGGAAGGCCCGGGACGAGGGGGCGAGCAGTACTTC. Translation gives CASSLEGPGRGGEQYF.

In this sample, this clone turned up a few times. The CDR3, as DNA: TGTGCCAGCAGCTTAGCTAGCGGGGGTTTTCCCTACGAGCAGTACTTC. Translation gives CASSLASGGFPYEQYF. V usage is TRBV11-2 and J usage is TRBJ2-7, with 10 positions matching TRBD2. The CDR3 covers 16 residues. With V trimmed by 1 base and J by 2 bases, 5 bases remained unmatched. Per the germline V gene, CDR1 is SGHAT and CDR2 is FQNNGV.

The CDR3: CASNPGVGYTF. CDR3 in DNA: TGTGCCAGCAACCCAGGGGTTGGCTACACCTTC. The gene calls are TRBV2 and TRBJ1-2, with TRBD1 as a possible D gene (6 bases). The CDR3 contains 11 residues. The V end was cut by 7 bases, the J end by 7 bases, with 10 bases between. In germline, CDR1 is SNHLY, CDR2 FYNNEI.

The chain joins TRBV7-3 to TRBJ1-2; possible D gene TRBD1, 5 bases. This CDR3 spans 13 amino acids. Germline CDR1 SGHTA, CDR2 FQGTGA. V was trimmed by 4 bases and J by 7 bases, leaving 13 bases between them. The CDR3, as DNA: TGTGCCAGCAGCTCCCCCCCGGGGGGTGGCTACACCTTC. Translating gives CASSSPPGGGYTF.

There are a few counts of this clone. The CDR3 DNA reads TGTGCCAGCAGTTCGAGACTGGACTCTGGAAACACCATATATTTT. Its protein is CASSSRLDSGNTIYF. The rearrangement joins TRBV28 to TRBJ1-3, with no clear D. This CDR3 region has 15 residues. Germline CDR1 MDHEN, CDR2 SYDVKM. Trimming removed 4 bases at V and 0 bases at J, with 10 bases between.

The chain has TRBV3-1 (or the pseudogene TRBV3-2) and TRBJ1-2; D perhaps matches TRBD1 (5 bases). Trimming removed 6 bases at V and 6 bases at J, with 8 bases between. Germline values: CDR1 LGHDT, CDR2 YNNKEL (reference sequence). The CDR3 consists of 11 residues. CDR3 DNA sequence: TGTGCCAGCAGTCCGGGGGATGGCTACACCTTC. It codes for CASSPGDGYTF.